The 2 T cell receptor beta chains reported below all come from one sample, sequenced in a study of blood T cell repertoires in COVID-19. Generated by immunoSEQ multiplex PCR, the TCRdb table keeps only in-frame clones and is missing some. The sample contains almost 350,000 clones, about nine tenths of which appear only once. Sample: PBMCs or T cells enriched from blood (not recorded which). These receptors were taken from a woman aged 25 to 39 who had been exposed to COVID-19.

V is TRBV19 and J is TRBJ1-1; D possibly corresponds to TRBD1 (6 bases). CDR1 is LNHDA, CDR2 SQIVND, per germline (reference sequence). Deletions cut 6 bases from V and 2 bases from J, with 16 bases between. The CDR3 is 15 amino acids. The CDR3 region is CASRELTGLNTEAFF. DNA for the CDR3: TGTGCCAGTAGAGAATTGACAGGACTTAACACTGAAGCTTTCTTT. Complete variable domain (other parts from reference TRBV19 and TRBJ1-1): DGGITQSPKYLFRKEGQNVTLSCEQNLNHDAMYWYRQDPGQGLRLIYYSQIVNDFQKGDIAEGYSVSREKKESFPLTVTSAQKNPTAFYLCASRELTGLNTEAFFGQGTRLTVV.

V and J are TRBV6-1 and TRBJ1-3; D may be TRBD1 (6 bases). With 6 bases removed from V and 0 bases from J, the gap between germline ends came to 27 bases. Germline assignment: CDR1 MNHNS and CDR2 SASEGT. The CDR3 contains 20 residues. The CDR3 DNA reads TGTGCCAGCAGGGAATACAACCGGGACGGGGGGCCCCTCTCTGGAAACACCATATATTTT. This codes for CASREYNRDGGPLSGNTIYF.